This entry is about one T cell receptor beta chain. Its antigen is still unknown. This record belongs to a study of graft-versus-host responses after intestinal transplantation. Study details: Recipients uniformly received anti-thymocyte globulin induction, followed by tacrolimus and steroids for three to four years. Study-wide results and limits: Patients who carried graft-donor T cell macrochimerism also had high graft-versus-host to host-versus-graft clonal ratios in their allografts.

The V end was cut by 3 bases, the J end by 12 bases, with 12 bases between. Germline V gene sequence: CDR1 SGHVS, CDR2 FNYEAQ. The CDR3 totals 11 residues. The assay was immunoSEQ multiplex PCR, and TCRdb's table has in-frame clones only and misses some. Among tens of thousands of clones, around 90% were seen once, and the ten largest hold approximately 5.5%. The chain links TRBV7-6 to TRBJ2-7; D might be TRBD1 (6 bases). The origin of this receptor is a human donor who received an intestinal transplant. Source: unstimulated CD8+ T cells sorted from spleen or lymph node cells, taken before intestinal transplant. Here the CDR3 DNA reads TGTGCCAGCAGCTTGGGACAACTGAGGTACTTC. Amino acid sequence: CASSLGQLRYF. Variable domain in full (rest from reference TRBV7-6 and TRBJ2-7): GAGVSQSPRYKVTKRGQDVALRCDPISGHVSLYWYRQALGQGPEFLTYFNYEAQQDKSGLPNDRFSAERPEGSISTLTIQRTEQRDSAMYRCASSLGQLRYFGPGTRLTVT.